These 31 T cell receptor beta chains came from one sample sequenced in a study of tumor-infiltrating lymphocytes in primary liver carcinoma. Unsorted bulk tissue of about 18-32 mg yielded co-extracted RNA and DNA. Reverse transcription of roughly 480 ng total RNA with a constant-region primer produced TCR beta cDNA. Generation of the TCR beta libraries relied on three nested multiplex PCR rounds using slightly modified ARM-PCR. The two initial PCR rounds, approximately 10 cycles each, used TRBV1-TRBV30 forward and C-beta reverse primers. In TCRdb, the multiplex PCR reads were re-called with MiXCR into one record per CDR3 protein. The sample records 100,000 or so distinct CDR3 sequences, more than 65% being singletons. Sequencing used liver tumor tissue from sampling region 5. The sample's subset: tumor region T5, tumor centre. These TCRs come from a woman between 55 and 75 years old with primary liver carcinoma and hepatitis B virus infection.

About this clonotype itself: This may come from a read error, since a much larger clone is one base off. The genes are TRBV28 and TRBJ1-4, with D perhaps TRBD1 (5 bases). V was cut by 7 bases and J by 8 bases, with 17 bases left in between. The CDR3 is 14 residues long. The V gene's germline CDR1 is MDHEN and CDR2 SYDVKM. The CDR3 region has the DNA TGTGCCAGCACGACAAGGGGCGGTATGGAAAAACTGTTTTTT. This gives the protein CASTTRGGMEKLFF.

The V call is TRBV7-2, the J call TRBJ2-5, with a weak D call TRBD2 (6 bases). The CDR3 runs to 14 residues. Germline CDR1 and CDR2: SGHTA and FQGNSA. V was clipped by 5 bases and J by 5 bases, with 15 bases between them. The CDR3 protein is CASSPRVLAETQYF. The CDR3, as DNA: TGTGCCAGCAGCCCCCGGGTTCTAGCGGAGACCCAGTACTTC.

This clonotype was counted many times. The chain employs TRBV6-2 or TRBV6-3 and TRBJ1-3; D gene uncertain. The CDR3 spans 15 residues. Germline V gene lookup returns CDR1 MNHEY and CDR2 SVGEGT. Trimming pared 0 bases from V and 1 base from J, leaving 7 bases between. DNA of the CDR3: TGTGCCAGCAGTTACTCGGTAGTTTCTGGAAACACCATATATTTT. It yields the protein CASSYSVVSGNTIYF.

A word on this clonotype: This sequence may be a read error, since a much larger clone differs from it by one base. The chain couples TRBV7-9 to TRBJ2-3; 9 bases are a match to TRBD1. The germline V gene has CDR1 SEHNR and CDR2 FQNEAQ (reference sequence). This CDR3 contains 15 residues. Losses at the gene ends were 7 bases for V and 0 bases for J; bases not matched to a gene: 5. In DNA form, the CDR3 reads TGTGCCAGCACCCCCGACAGGGGGAGCACAGATACGCAGTATTTT. Its protein is CASTPDRGSTDTQYF.

Comment on this clonotype: Compared with germline, one end of the junction differs, possibly owing to a read error. This chain connects TRBV11-2 to TRBJ2-2; the D gene is possibly TRBD1 (7 bases). This CDR3 is built from 17 residues. The germline V gene encodes CDR1 SGHAT and CDR2 FQNNGV. The CDR3 sequence is CASSLVGGARNTGEPFF. The DNA of the CDR3 is TGTGCCAGCAGCTTAGTGGGGGGAGCGAGGAACACAGGGGAGCCGTTTTTT.

V gene TRBV29-1 combines with J gene TRBJ2-7, with TRBD1 identical over 11 bases. Trimming removed 6 bases from V and 6 bases from J; junction bases left unmatched: 7. The germline V gene has CDR1 SQVTM and CDR2 ANQGSEA. This CDR3 has 13 residues. The CDR3 loop is CSVWDRGYFEQYF. CDR3 in DNA: TGCAGCGTCTGGGACAGGGGGTACTTCGAGCAGTACTTC.

Turning to this clonotype: One end of the junction varies from germline; a read error may be responsible. The chain is built from TRBV6-5 and TRBJ1-4; no firm D call. The CDR3 is 14 amino acids. Looked up from germline, CDR1 is MNHEY and CDR2 is SVGAGI. The CDR3 DNA sequence: TGTGCCAGCAGACCGTCAGCAACTAGTGAAAAACTGTTTTTT. Translated, it gives CASRPSATSEKLFF.

A word on this clonotype: Sequence at one end of the junction differs from germline and may be a read error. CDR3 sequence reads: CASSYGVRTPGSEQYF. CDR3 DNA sequence: TGTGCCAGCAGCTACGGCGTGAGGACCCCGGGAAGCGAGCAGTATTTC. The chain links TRBV11-2 to TRBJ2-7, with D maybe TRBD2 (5 bases). This CDR3 has 16 amino acids. The V gene's germline CDR1 is SGHAT and CDR2 FQNNGV.

For this clonotype: This clone may be a read error of a much larger clone one base away. In nucleotides, the CDR3 is TGTGTCAGCAGCCGGACAGCCGAGCAGTACTTC. It codes for CVSSRTAEQYF. This chain links TRBV28 with TRBJ2-7; TRBD1 is a possible D gene (6 bases). The CDR3 has 11 residues. Germline V lookup: CDR1 MDHEN, CDR2 SYDVKM.

This clonotype showed up many times. The V call is TRBV5-6, the J call TRBJ2-2; TRBD2 might be the D (6 bases). V was cut by 1 base and J by 4 bases, with 11 bases left in between. The CDR3 totals 15 residues. Germline loops: CDR1 SGHDT, CDR2 YYEEEE. The CDR3 loop reads CASSLFGRATGELFF. The DNA of the CDR3 is TGTGCCAGCAGCTTGTTCGGGAGAGCCACCGGGGAGCTGTTTTTT.

In regard to this clonotype: Its ends do not fully match the called genes, so a read error is possible. V usage is TRBV11-1 and J usage is TRBJ2-7; TRBD2 aligns across 7 bases. The length of the CDR3 is 14 residues. CDR1 and CDR2 (germline): SGHAT, FQDESV (reference sequence). The CDR3 bases are TGTACCAGCAGCGGGAAGAGGACCGCCTACGAGCAGTACTTC. Translation gives CTSSGKRTAYEQYF.

Turning to this clonotype: Germline is not matched at one junction end, which may reflect a read error. The V and J genes are TRBV11-3 and TRBJ2-3; D is unclear. CDR1 is SGHNT, CDR2 YENEEA, per germline. CDR3 length: 11 amino acids. The CDR3 spells CAGRHTDTQYF. CDR3 DNA: TGTGCCGGCAGACACACAGATACGCAGTATTTT.

This clonotype was recorded at least ten times. The chain joins TRBV7-9 to TRBJ2-3; no firm D call. The germline V gene has CDR1 SEHNR and CDR2 FQNEAQ (reference sequence). This CDR3 is built from 15 residues. V was clipped by 1 base and J by 6 bases, with 14 bases between them. The CDR3 DNA sequence: TGTGCCAGCAGCTTAGTACTGGGCAGCAGGGATACGCAGTATTTT. Translated, it gives CASSLVLGSRDTQYF.

By share, this clonotype ranks as medium-sized. The chain links TRBV11-2 to TRBJ2-1; 8 bases fit TRBD2. The V gene end was trimmed by 3 bases and the J gene end by 7 bases; junction bases not matched to a gene: 11. Germline lookup yields CDR1 SGHAT and CDR2 FQNNGV. The CDR3 spans 16 residues. CDR3 region: CASSFSRGLVGNEQFF. CDR3 bases: TGTGCCAGCAGCTTCTCTAGGGGACTAGTGGGAAATGAGCAGTTCTTC.

The V and J genes are TRBV7-6 and TRBJ1-1; D unclear. V was cut by 5 bases and J by 1 base, with 11 bases left in between. The CDR3 spans 14 residues. Germline V gene sequence: CDR1 SGHVS, CDR2 FNYEAQ. CDR3 in DNA: TGTGCCAGCAGCCCTACCCCAAGGAACACTGAAGCTTTCTTT. It yields the protein CASSPTPRNTEAFF.

Points on this clonotype: The junction departs from the called germline gene at one end, perhaps through a read error. The chain has TRBV6-5 and TRBJ1-2; tentatively, D is TRBD1 (5 bases). The CDR3 contains 13 residues. The V gene's germline CDR1 is MNHEY and CDR2 SVGAGI. The CDR3 DNA is TGTGCCAGCAGTTACGGGGGATCCTATGGCTACAAGTTC. Translation gives CASSYGGSYGYKF.

The V gene is TRBV28, the J gene TRBJ2-6; D is possibly TRBD1 or TRBD2 (6 bases each). Germline CDR1 reads MDHEN; CDR2 reads SYDVKM. The CDR3 spans 18 residues. The V end lost 4 bases, the J end lost 1 base, and 17 bases lay between the germline ends. The CDR3 nucleotides are TGTGCCAGCAGTTCGAATCCAGGGGAGGCATCTGGGGCCAACGTCCTGACTTTC. Translated, it gives CASSSNPGEASGANVLTF.

Regarding this clonotype: A much larger clone differs by one base, so this may be a read error. The chain combines TRBV14 with TRBJ2-7; D gene unclear. Germline CDR1 and CDR2: SGHDN and FVKESK. Trimming stripped 7 bases from V and 5 bases from J, with 12 bases between. The CDR3 totals 12 residues. The CDR3 region is CASTLTWDEQYF. The DNA of the CDR3 is TGTGCCAGCACCTTAACCTGGGACGAGCAGTACTTC.

This clonotype was detected only a few times. A much larger clone lies a single base off, so this may be a read error. The J gene is TRBJ2-2, the V gene TRBV6-6; tentatively, D is TRBD2 (5 bases). There are 13 residues in the CDR3. The germline V gene encodes CDR1 MNHNY and CDR2 SVGAGI (reference sequence). The DNA for the CDR3 is TGTGCCAGCAGGGGGTCGAACACCGGGGAGCCGTTTTTT. Protein sequence: CASRGSNTGEPFF.

Turning to this clonotype: Here the CDR3 omits its conserved ending phenylalanine or tryptophan, so a read error is the likely source. No DNA is shown, since the ends of the CDR3 on it are uncertain; the CDR3 is the one TCRdb lists. The J gene is TRBJ1-1, the V gene TRBV6-5; the table's D call, TRBD1, has no DNA check behind it. The germline gives CDR1 MNHEY, CDR2 SVGAGI. A total of 15 residues make up the CDR3, ends included. The chain's CDR3 is CASRRSSGTGTEVFL.

The V and J genes are TRBV29-1 and TRBJ1-2; 8 bases line up with TRBD1. This CDR3 contains 15 residues. Trimming removed 6 bases from V and 5 bases from J; junction bases left unmatched: 14. From germline, CDR1 is SQVTM and CDR2 ANQGSEA. The CDR3 DNA is TGCAGCGTCTCTGTCTCAGGGACAGGATTTTATGGCTACACCTTC. Translating it yields CSVSVSGTGFYGYTF.

In regard to this clonotype: Possible read error: a much larger clone is one base away. J is TRBJ1-4 and V is TRBV5-6, with D perhaps matching TRBD1 (5 bases). CDR1 is SGHDT, CDR2 YYEEEE, per germline. Between the trimmed V and J ends, which lost 1 base and 7 bases, there was a span of 17 bases. This CDR3 contains 16 residues. The CDR3 bases are TGTGCCAGCAGCTTGAAAGGGGCAGGAGCTAGTGAAAAACTGTTTTTT. Translation gives CASSLKGAGASEKLFF.

A note on this clonotype: The germline gene is not matched at one end of the junction; a read error may be the cause. The chain carries TRBV11-2 and TRBJ2-5, with 7 bases aligning to TRBD1. There are 13 residues in the CDR3. In germline, CDR1 is SGHAT, CDR2 FQNNGV. CDR3 loop: CASNLESRGTHYF. In nucleotides, the CDR3 is TGTGCCAGCAACTTAGAATCCAGGGGGACCCATTACTTC.

This chain joins TRBV11-2 and TRBJ2-1, with 8 positions matching TRBD2. Looked up from germline, CDR1 is SGHAT and CDR2 is FQNNGV. This CDR3 region has 16 residues. Trimming took 3 bases from V and 7 from J; bases not matched to a gene: 11. In DNA, the CDR3 is TGTGCCAGCAGCTTCTCCAGGGGACTAGGGGGAAATGAGCAGTTCTTC. As protein: CASSFSRGLGGNEQFF.

At least ten counts were recorded for this clonotype. V gene TRBV10-3 combines with J gene TRBJ2-2; D is perhaps TRBD2 (7 bases). Germline V gene data show CDR1 as ENHRY and CDR2 as SYGVKD. The CDR3 consists of 15 residues. The ends were cut back, 3 bases at V and 3 bases at J, with 11 bases in the middle. In DNA form, the CDR3 reads TGTGCCATCAGTGAAGGCGGGGGCGACACCGGGGAGCTGTTTTTT. This gives the protein CAISEGGGDTGELFF.

This clonotype was detected only a few times. The chain combines TRBV11-1 with TRBJ2-1, with a possible D match to TRBD2 (7 bases). Germline V gene lookup returns CDR1 SGHAT and CDR2 FQDESV (reference sequence). The length of the CDR3 is 14 residues. Trimming took off 1 base at V and 13 bases at J, with 17 bases between the two ends. CDR3 DNA: TGTGCCAGCAGCTTAGACGAGGGGGGGGAAGAACAGTTCTTC. Translating it yields CASSLDEGGEEQFF.

This clonotype has a single count. A read error is possible here, since a much larger clone lies one base away. It is likely a read error, because the conserved phenylalanine at the end of the CDR3 is missing. The chain has TRBV5-1 and TRBJ2-7; weak D call: TRBD1 (6 bases). The CDR3 is 17 amino acids. V dropped 0 bases and J dropped 6 bases, with 22 bases sitting between them. Germline values: CDR1 SGHRS, CDR2 YFSETQ. This CDR3 is CASSLATGQHFSGEQYL. CDR3 bases: TGCGCCAGCAGCTTGGCGACAGGCCAACACTTCTCCGGCGAGCAGTACTTA.

The V call is TRBV28, the J call TRBJ1-4, with D maybe TRBD1 (6 bases). CDR3 length: 15 amino acids. V was clipped by 6 bases and J by 7 bases, with 18 bases between them. Per germline, CDR1 MDHEN and CDR2 SYDVKM. The CDR3, as DNA: TGTGCCAGCAGCCTATTACAGGTGGGGGCTGAAAAACTGTTTTTT. Encoded protein: CASSLLQVGAEKLFF.

The rearrangement uses TRBV10-2 and TRBJ1-2; D gene unclear. Germline-derived CDR1 and CDR2 are WSHSY and SAAADI. The germline V and J ends were trimmed by 7 bases and 13 bases, with 16 bases remaining between them. CDR3 size: 11 residues. In DNA form, the CDR3 reads TGCGCCAGCAAGACCCGGAAGGTAACCACCTTC. Protein: CASKTRKVTTF.

A remark on this clonotype: This sequence may be a read error, since a much larger clone differs from it by one base. No conserved phenylalanine or tryptophan is present at the end of the CDR3, so a read error is the likely explanation. This rearrangement joins TRBV28 to TRBJ1-5, with unresolved D. This CDR3 region has 12 residues. V was trimmed by 6 bases and J by 9 bases, leaving 12 bases between them. Germline-derived CDR1 and CDR2 are MDHEN and SYDVKM. Here the CDR3 DNA reads TGTGCCAGCAGAACGGTCTTACGGCCCCAGCATTTG. Protein product: CASRTVLRPQHL.

Comments on this clonotype: The CDR3 does not end in the conserved phenylalanine or tryptophan, so this is likely a read error. This chain connects TRBV11-3 to TRBJ2-3; D gene ambiguous. The CDR3 has 14 amino acids. Trimming shortened V by 9 bases and J by 1 base, and 14 bases separated the two germline ends. CDR1 SGHNT and CDR2 YENEEA come from the germline V gene. The CDR3 protein is CASSHRTGTDTQYL. In DNA form, the CDR3 reads TGTGCCAGTAGCCATCGGACGGGCACAGATACGCAGTATCTT.